Included here is one T cell receptor beta chain sequence, with context. The germline CDR1 and CDR2 sequences are MGHRA and YSYEKL. This CDR3 is built from 15 residues. Trimming shortened V by 3 bases and J by 4 bases, and 15 bases separated the two germline ends. This specimen comes from a study of blood T cell repertoires in COVID-19. Study details: From the United States, Italy and Spain came samples of acute and convalescent COVID-19.

This table comes from immunoSEQ multiplex PCR, and its TCRdb copy is limited to in-frame clones, with some not included. Altogether about 380,000 clones are present, around 89% being singletons, with the ten largest covering 1.2%. The sequence was collected from a young woman who had recovered from COVID-19. The sample consisted of PBMCs or T cells enriched from blood (not recorded which). This chain joins TRBV4-1 and TRBJ1-1; possibly TRBD1 for D (5 bases). CDR3 residues: CASSHYLGAGTEAFF. CDR3 sequence (DNA): TGCGCCAGCAGCCACTACCTAGGGGCCGGCACTGAAGCTTTCTTT.